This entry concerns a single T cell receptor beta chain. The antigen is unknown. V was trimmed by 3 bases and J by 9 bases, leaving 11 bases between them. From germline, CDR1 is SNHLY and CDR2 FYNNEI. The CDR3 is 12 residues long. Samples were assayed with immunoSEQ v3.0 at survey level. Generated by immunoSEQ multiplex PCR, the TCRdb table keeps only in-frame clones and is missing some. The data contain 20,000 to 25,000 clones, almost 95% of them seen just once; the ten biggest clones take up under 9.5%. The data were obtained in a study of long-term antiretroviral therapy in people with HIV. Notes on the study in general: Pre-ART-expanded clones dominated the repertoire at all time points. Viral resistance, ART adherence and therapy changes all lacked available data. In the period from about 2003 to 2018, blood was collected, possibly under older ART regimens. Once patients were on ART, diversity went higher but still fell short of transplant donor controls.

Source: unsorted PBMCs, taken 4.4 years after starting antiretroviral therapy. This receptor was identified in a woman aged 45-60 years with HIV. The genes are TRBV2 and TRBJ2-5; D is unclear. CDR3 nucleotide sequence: TGTGCCAGCAGTGACCTTGACCGGGCCCAGTACTTC. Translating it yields CASSDLDRAQYF.